These T cell receptor beta chains were read from a single sample in a study of blood T cell repertoires in COVID-19. The repertoire was sequenced with immunoSEQ multiplex PCR; TCRdb's copy has only in-frame clones and lacks some. The table shows roughly 330,000 clones, with approximately 89% occurring only once. Sequenced input: PBMCs or T cells enriched from blood (not recorded which). The receptors here all came from a woman younger than 45 who had recovered from COVID-19. The CDR3 runs from the conserved cysteine through the conserved F or W. Fields, in order: D gene, clone size, J gene, V gene, CDR3 protein, CDR3 DNA. A D gene is named only where the DNA matches it firmly. The size entry is marked missing in some rows and otherwise reads once, few, many or a size class.

TRBD1,NA,TRBJ1-3,TRBV12-5,CASGLGRTGVDRNTIYF,TGTGCTAGTGGTTTGGGACGGACAGGGGTGGACAGAAACACCATATATTTT
NA,once,TRBJ2-2,TRBV9,CASSVGPLENTGELFF,TGTGCCAGCAGCGTAGGGCCACTAGAGAACACCGGGGAGCTGTTTTTT
TRBD1,NA,TRBJ1-5,TRBV12-3/TRBV12-4,CASGQGRNQPQHF,TGTGCCAGCGGACAGGGGCGCAATCAGCCCCAGCATTTT
NA,NA,TRBJ1-1,TRBV5-1,CASSREGHQVAEAFF,TGCGCCAGCAGCAGGGAGGGACACCAGGTCGCTGAAGCTTTCTTT
NA,once,TRBJ1-3,TRBV5-5,CASSPRGNPGNTIYF,TGTGCCAGCAGCCCCCGGGGGAACCCTGGAAACACCATATATTTT
NA,NA,TRBJ2-3,TRBV4-1,CASSQDRASRDTQYF,TGCGCCAGCAGCCAAGACCGGGCTAGCAGAGATACGCAGTATTTT
TRBD2,NA,TRBJ2-1,TRBV2,CASSEEAGYSYNEQFF,TGTGCCAGCAGTGAAGAAGCGGGGTACTCCTACAATGAGCAGTTCTTC
NA,NA,TRBJ1-1,TRBV29-1,CSVSGVVNTEAFF,TGCAGCGTTTCAGGGGTGGTAAACACTGAAGCTTTCTTT
NA,NA,TRBJ1-2,TRBV9,CASSVEPLGGGYTF,TGTGCCAGCAGCGTAGAACCCTTAGGAGGTGGCTACACCTTC
TRBD1,NA,TRBJ2-5,TRBV7-9,CASSPGQGRRETQYF,TGTGCCAGCAGCCCTGGACAGGGAAGGAGGGAGACCCAGTACTTC
NA,NA,TRBJ1-2,TRBV5-4,CASSLISRDFGGYTF,TGTGCCAGCAGCTTGATCTCCCGGGACTTTGGTGGCTACACCTTC
NA,NA,TRBJ1-2,TRBV28,CASSLQGTDYTF,TGTGCCAGCAGTTTACAGGGAACGGACTACACCTTC
NA,NA,TRBJ1-5,TRBV27,CASSITGFNQPQHF,TGTGCCAGCAGTATCACAGGATTCAATCAGCCCCAGCATTTT
TRBD1,NA,TRBJ1-2,TRBV15,CATSRGGQGNYGYTF,TGTGCCACCAGCAGAGGGGGACAGGGAAACTATGGCTACACCTTC
NA,NA,TRBJ2-2,TRBV30,CAWKPHPTGELFF,TGTGCCTGGAAGCCCCACCCCACCGGGGAGCTGTTTTTT
NA,NA,TRBJ1-1,TRBV19,CASGWGGTEAFF,TGTGCCAGTGGGTGGGGGGGCACTGAAGCTTTCTTT